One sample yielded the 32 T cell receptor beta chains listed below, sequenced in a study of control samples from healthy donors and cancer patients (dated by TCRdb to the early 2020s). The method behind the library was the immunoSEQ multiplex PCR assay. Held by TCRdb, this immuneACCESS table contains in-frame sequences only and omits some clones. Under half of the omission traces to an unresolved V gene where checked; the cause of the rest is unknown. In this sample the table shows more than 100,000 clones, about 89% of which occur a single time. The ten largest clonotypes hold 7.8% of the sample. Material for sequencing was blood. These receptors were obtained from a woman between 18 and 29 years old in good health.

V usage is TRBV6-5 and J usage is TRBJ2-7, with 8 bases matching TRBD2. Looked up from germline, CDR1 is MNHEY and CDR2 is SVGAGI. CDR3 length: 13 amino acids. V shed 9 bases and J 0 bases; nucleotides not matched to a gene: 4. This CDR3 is CASTGTSSYEQYF. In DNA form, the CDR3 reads TGTGCCAGTACCGGGACTAGCTCCTACGAGCAGTACTTC.

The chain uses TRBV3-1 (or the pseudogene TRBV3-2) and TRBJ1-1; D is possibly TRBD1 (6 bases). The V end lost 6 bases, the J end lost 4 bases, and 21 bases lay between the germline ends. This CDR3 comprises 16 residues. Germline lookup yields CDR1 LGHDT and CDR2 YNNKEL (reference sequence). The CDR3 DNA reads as TGTGCCAGCAGTCTCTCACCACATACAGGGTTCACTGAAGCTTTCTTT. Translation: CASSLSPHTGFTEAFF.

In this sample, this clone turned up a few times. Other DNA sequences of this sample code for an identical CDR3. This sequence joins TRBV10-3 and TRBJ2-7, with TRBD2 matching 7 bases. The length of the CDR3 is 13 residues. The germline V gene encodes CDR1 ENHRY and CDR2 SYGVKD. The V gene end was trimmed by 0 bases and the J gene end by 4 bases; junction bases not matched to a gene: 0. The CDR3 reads CAISESGGYEQYF. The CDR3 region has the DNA TGTGCCATCAGTGAGTCGGGGGGGTACGAGCAGTACTTC.

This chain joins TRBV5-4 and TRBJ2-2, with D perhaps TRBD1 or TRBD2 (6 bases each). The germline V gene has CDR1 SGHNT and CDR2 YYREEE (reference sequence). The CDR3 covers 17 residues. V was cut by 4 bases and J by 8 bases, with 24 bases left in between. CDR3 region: CASSPALSGAPEGELFF. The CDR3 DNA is TGTGCCAGCAGCCCCGCCCTCTCGGGGGCCCCAGAAGGGGAGCTGTTTTTT.

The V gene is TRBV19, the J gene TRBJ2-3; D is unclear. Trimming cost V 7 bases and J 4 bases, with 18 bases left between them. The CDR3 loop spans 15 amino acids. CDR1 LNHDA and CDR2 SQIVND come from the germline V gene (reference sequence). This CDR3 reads CASIQSITYADTQYF. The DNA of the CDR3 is TGTGCCAGTATACAGTCGATAACTTACGCAGATACGCAGTATTTT.

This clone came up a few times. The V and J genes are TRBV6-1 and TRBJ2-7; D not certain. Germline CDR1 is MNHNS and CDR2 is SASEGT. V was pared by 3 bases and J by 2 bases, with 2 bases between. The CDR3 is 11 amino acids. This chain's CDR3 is CASSDPYEQYF. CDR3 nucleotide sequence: TGTGCCAGCAGTGACCCCTACGAGCAGTACTTC.

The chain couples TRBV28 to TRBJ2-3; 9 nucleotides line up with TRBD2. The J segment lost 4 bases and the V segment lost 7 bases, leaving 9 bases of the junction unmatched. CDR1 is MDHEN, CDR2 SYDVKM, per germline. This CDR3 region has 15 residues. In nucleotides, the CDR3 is TGTGCCAGCATGTTGGCGGGAGGGGGTTCAGATACGCAGTATTTT. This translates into CASMLAGGGSDTQYF.

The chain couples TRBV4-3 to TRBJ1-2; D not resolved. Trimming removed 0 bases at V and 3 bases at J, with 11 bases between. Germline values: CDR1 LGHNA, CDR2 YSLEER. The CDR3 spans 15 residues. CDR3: CASSQDRQSDYGYTF. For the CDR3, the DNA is TGCGCCAGCAGCCAAGATAGACAAAGCGACTATGGCTACACCTTC.

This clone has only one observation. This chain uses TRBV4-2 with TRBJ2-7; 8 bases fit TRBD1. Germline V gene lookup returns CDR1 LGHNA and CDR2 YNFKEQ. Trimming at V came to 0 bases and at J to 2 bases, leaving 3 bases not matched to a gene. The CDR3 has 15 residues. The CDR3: CASSQELGQAYEQYF. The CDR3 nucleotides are TGTGCCAGCAGCCAAGAACTGGGACAGGCCTACGAGCAGTACTTC.

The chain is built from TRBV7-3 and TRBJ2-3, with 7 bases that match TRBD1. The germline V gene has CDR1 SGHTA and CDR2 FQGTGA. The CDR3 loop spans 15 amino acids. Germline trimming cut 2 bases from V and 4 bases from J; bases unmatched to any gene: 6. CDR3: CASSLGGQISDTQYF. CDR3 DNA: TGTGCCAGCAGCTTAGGGGGACAGATATCAGATACGCAGTATTTT. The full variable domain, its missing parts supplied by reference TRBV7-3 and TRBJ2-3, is GAGVSQTPSNKVTEKGKYVELRCDPISGHTALYWYRQSLGQGPEFLIYFQGTGAADDSGLPNDRFFAVRPEGSVSTLKIQRTERGDSAVYLCASSLGGQISDTQYFGPGTRLTVL.

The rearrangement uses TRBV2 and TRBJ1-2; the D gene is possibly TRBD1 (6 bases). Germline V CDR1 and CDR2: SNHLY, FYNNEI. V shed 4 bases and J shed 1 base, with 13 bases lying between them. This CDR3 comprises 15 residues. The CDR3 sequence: CASSARGVVNYGYTF. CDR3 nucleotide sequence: TGTGCCAGCAGTGCCAGGGGAGTGGTTAACTATGGCTACACCTTC.

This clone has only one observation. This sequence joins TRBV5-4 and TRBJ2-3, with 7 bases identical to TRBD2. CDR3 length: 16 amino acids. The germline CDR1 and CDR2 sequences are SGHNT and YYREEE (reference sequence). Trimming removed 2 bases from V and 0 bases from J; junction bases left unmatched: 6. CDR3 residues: CASSFGGFRSTDTQYF. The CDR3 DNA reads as TGTGCCAGCAGCTTCGGGGGGTTCAGGAGCACAGATACGCAGTATTTT.

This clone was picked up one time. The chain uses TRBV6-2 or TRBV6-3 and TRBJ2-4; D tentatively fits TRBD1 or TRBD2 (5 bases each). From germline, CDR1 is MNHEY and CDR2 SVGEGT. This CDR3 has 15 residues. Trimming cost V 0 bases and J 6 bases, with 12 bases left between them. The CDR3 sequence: CASSYSSRDGNIQYF. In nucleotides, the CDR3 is TGTGCCAGCAGTTACTCGAGTCGGGACGGAAACATTCAGTACTTC.

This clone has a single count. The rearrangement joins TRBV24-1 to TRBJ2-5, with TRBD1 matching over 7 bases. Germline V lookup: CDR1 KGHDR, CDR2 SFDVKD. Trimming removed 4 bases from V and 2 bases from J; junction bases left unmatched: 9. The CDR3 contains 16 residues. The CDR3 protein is CATSDTHRGRQETQYF. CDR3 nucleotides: TGTGCCACCAGTGACACCCACAGGGGCCGGCAAGAGACCCAGTACTTC.

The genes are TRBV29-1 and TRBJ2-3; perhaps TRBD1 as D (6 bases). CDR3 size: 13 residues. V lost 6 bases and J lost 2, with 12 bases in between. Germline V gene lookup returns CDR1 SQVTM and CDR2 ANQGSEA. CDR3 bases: TGCAGCGTCAGGGGCCTCCCCACAGATACGCAGTATTTT. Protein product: CSVRGLPTDTQYF.

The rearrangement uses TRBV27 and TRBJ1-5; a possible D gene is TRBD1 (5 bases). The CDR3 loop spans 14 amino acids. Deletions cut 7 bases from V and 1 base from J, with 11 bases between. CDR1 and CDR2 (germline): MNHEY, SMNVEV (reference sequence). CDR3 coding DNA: TGTGCCAGCAAATTAAGGGGAAGCAATCAGCCCCAGCATTTT. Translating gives CASKLRGSNQPQHF.

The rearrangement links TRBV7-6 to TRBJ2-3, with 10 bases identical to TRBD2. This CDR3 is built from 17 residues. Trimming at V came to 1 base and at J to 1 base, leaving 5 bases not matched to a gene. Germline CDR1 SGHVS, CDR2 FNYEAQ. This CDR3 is CASSLEAGLARTDTQYF. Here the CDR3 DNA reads TGTGCCAGCAGCTTAGAAGCGGGACTAGCGCGCACAGATACGCAGTATTTT.

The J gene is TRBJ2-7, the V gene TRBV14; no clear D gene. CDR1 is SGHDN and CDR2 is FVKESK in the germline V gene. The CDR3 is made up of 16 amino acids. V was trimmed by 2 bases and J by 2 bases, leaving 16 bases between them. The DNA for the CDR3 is TGTGCCAGCAGCCAAAGTCTTGGCGGACCTCCCTACGAGCAGTACTTC. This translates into CASSQSLGGPPYEQYF.

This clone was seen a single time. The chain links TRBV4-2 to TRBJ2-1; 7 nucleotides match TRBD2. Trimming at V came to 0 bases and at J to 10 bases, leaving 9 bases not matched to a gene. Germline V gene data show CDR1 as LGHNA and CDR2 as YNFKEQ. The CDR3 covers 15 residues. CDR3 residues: CASSQDSGWGNEQFF. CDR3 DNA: TGTGCCAGCAGCCAAGATAGCGGGTGGGGCAACGAGCAGTTCTTC.

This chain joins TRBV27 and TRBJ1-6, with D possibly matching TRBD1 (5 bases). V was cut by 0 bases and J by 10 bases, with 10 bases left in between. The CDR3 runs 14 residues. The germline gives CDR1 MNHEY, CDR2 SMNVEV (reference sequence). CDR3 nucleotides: TGTGCCAGCAGTTTATCTAAAGGGGTCTCACCCCTCCACTTT. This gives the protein CASSLSKGVSPLHF.

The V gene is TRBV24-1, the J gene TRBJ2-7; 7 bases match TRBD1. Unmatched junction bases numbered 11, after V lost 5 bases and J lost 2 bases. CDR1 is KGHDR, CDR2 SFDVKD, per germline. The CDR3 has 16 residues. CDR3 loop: CATSGPPGQDPYEQYF. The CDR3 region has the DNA TGTGCCACCAGTGGCCCTCCAGGACAGGATCCCTACGAGCAGTACTTC.

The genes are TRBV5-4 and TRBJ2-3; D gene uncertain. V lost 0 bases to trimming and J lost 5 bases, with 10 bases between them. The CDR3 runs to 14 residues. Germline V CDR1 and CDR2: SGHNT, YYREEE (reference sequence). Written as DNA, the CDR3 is TGTGCCAGCAGCTTGGAAGAGGTGGGAGATACGCAGTATTTT. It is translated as CASSLEEVGDTQYF.

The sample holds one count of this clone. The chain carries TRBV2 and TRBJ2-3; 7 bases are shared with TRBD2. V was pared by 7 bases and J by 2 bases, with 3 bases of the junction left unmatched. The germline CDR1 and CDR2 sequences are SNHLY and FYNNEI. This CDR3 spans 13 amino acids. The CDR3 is CASTAGDTDTQYF. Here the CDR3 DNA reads TGTGCCAGCACCGCGGGGGACACAGATACGCAGTATTTT. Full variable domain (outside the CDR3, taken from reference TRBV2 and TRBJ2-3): EPEVTQTPSHQVTQMGQEVILRCVPISNHLYFYWYRQILGQKVEFLVSFYNNEISEKSEIFDDQFSVERPDGSNFTLKIRSTKLEDSAMYFCASTAGDTDTQYFGPGTRLTVL.

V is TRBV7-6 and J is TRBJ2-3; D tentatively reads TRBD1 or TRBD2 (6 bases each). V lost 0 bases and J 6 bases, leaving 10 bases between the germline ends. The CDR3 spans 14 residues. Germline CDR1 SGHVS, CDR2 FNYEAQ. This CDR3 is CASSLARGGDTQYF. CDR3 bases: TGTGCCAGCAGCTTAGCGCGAGGGGGGGATACGCAGTATTTT.

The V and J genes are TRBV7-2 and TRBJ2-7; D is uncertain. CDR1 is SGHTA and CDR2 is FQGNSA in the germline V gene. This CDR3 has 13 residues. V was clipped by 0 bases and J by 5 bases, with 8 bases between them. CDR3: CASSLASLDEQYF. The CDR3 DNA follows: TGTGCCAGCAGCTTAGCGAGCCTAGACGAGCAGTACTTC.

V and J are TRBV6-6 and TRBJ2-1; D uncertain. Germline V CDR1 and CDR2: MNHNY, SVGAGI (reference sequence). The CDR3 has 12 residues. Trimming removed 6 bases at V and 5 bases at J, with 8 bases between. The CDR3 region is CASSSVHNEQFF. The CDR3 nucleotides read TGTGCCAGCAGCTCTGTCCACAATGAGCAGTTCTTC.

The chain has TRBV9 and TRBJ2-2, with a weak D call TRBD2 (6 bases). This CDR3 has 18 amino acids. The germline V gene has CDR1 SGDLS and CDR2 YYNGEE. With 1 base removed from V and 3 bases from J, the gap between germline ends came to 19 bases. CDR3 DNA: TGTGCCAGCAGCGTAAACCTTAGGTGGGAGCGGGACACCGGGGAGCTGTTTTTT. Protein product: CASSVNLRWERDTGELFF.

In DNA form, the CDR3 reads TGCGCCAGCAGCTTAAAAGGGTTGGTAGCGGCCTACAATGAGCAGTTCTTC. Amino acids: CASSLKGLVAAYNEQFF. This sequence joins TRBV5-1 and TRBJ2-1; possible D gene TRBD2, 6 bases. The CDR3 consists of 17 residues. Per the germline V gene, CDR1 is SGHRS and CDR2 is YFSETQ. V dropped 2 bases and J dropped 2 bases, with 17 bases sitting between them.

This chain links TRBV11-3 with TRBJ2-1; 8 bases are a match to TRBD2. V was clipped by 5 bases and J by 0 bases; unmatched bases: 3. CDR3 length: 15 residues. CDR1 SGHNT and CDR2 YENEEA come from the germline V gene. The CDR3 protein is CASSRGGCSYNEQFF. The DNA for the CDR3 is TGTGCCAGCAGCCGGGGGGGGTGCTCCTACAATGAGCAGTTCTTC. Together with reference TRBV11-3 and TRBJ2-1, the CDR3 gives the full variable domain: EAGVVQSPRYKIIEKKQPVAFWCNPISGHNTLYWYLQNLGQGPELLIRYENEEAVDDSQLPKDRFSAERLKGVDSTLKIQPAELGDSAVYLCASSRGGCSYNEQFFGPGTRLTVL.

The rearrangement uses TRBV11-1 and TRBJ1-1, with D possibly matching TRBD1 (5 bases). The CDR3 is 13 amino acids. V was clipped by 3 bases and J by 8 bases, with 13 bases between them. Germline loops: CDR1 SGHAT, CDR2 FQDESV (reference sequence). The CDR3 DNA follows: TGTGCCAGCAGCTTGGGCAGTAGACAGGAAGCTTTCTTT. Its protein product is CASSLGSRQEAFF.

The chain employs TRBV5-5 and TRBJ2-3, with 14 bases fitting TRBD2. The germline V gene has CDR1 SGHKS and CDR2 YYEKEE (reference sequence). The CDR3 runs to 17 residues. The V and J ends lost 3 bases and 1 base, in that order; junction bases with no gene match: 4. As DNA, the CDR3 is TGTGCCAGCAGCTCCGGGACTAGCGGGAGAGGCACAGATACGCAGTATTTT. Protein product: CASSSGTSGRGTDTQYF.

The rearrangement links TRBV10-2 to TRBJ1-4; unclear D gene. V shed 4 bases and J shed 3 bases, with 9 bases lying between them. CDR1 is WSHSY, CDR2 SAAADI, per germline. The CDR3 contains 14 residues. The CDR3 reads CASSVRSSNEKLFF. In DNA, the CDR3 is TGCGCCAGCAGTGTAAGAAGCTCTAATGAAAAACTGTTTTTT.